This T cell receptor beta chain came from a study of shared clonotypes between healthy human individuals. Study-level background: The people who gave samples were a couple of women and three men aged 18 to 49.

It was at deep level that the assay was run. Every immunoSEQ plate was one replicate of a subset's evenly spread DNA. Unsorted PBMC DNA was sequenced on ten immunoSEQ deep assay plates. Assay used: immunoSEQ multiplex PCR; TCRdb lists only in-frame clones, some missing. The repertoire consists of roughly 490,000 clones, with roughly 78% occurring once and the leading ten covering 12%. The germline CDR1 and CDR2 sequences are SNHLY and FYNNEI. The length of the CDR3 is 11 residues. This clone was detected only once. The gene calls are TRBV2 and TRBJ2-5, with 8 bases that match TRBD1. The J call may be mistaken, given a closer DNA end match to TRBJ2-7. The clonotype comes from a woman aged 40 to 50 in good health. Some clones in this sample may be carry-over from other donors' samples. The sequencing sample was made of PBMCs. The DNA of the CDR3 is TGTGCCAGCAGCACAGGGGGCGAGCAGTACTTC. Amino acid sequence: CASSTGGEQYF.